This T cell receptor (beta chain) originates from a study of control samples from healthy donors and cancer patients. Using immunoSEQ multiplex PCR, the repertoire was profiled, and TCRdb retains in-frame clones only, with some absent. The sample holds more than 110,000 clones, 80% to 95% seen once. CDR3 length equals 14 residues. V lost 5 bases, J lost 2 bases, and 13 bases lay in between. CDR1 is MNHNY and CDR2 is SVGAGI in the germline V gene (reference sequence). A single count supports this clone. This receptor was obtained from a man younger than 45 in good health. V gene TRBV6-6 combines with J gene TRBJ2-7; D remains unclear. Sample: blood. The CDR3, as DNA: TGTGCCAGCAGTCCGGACGGTAGGGCCTACGAGCAGTACTTC. Protein sequence: CASSPDGRAYEQYF.